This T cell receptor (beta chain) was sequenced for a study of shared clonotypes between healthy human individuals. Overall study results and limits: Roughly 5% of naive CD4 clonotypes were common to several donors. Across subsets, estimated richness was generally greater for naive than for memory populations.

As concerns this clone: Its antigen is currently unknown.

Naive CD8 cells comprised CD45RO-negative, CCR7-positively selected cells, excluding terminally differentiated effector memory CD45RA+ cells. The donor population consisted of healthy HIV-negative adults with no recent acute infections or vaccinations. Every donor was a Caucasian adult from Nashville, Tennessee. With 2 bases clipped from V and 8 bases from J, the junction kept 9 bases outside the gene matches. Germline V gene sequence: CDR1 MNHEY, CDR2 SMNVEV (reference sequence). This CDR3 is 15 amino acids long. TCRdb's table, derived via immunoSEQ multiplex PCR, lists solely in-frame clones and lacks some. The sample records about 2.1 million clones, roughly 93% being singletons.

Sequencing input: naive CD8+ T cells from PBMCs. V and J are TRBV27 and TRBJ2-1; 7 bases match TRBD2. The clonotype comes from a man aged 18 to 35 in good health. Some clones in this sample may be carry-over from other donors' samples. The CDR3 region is CASSLIPAGKDEQFF. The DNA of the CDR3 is TGTGCCAGCAGTTTAATACCAGCGGGAAAGGATGAGCAGTTCTTC.